Listed here are 14 T cell receptor beta chains from one sample, sequenced in a study of shared clonotypes between healthy human individuals. Method: immunoSEQ multiplex PCR; TCRdb's copy keeps in-frame clones and lacks some. Here the sample spans some 1 million clones, approximately 76% being singletons. What was sequenced was memory CD4+ T cells sorted from blood. Noted subset: CD45RA-negative fraction. These receptors were taken from a man between 18 and 35 years old in good health.

The chain uses TRBV19 and TRBJ2-7, with 8 bases matching TRBD1. Germline V gene lookup returns CDR1 LNHDA and CDR2 SQIVND (reference sequence). The CDR3 is made up of 16 amino acids. V shed 7 bases and J 3 bases; nucleotides not matched to a gene: 14. CDR3 residues: CASTLSGRGRFYEQYF. CDR3 nucleotides: TGTGCCAGTACCCTTTCCGGCAGGGGGCGATTCTACGAGCAGTACTTC.

In the case of this clone: In the same sample, other DNA sequences code for this CDR3. The chain carries TRBV5-4 and TRBJ1-1, with D uncertain. CDR3 size: 12 residues. The germline V gene has CDR1 SGHNT and CDR2 YYREEE (reference sequence). V shed 4 bases and J shed 1 base, with 5 bases lying between them. In DNA form, the CDR3 reads TGTGCCAGCAGCCCGAGGAACACTGAAGCTTTCTTT. It codes for CASSPRNTEAFF.

About this clone: A much larger clonotype is one base distant, so this may be a read error. Other DNA sequences of this sample code for an identical CDR3. This sequence joins TRBV9 and TRBJ1-3, with no clear D. Per germline, CDR1 SGDLS and CDR2 YYNGEE. The CDR3 is 12 residues long. The germline V and J ends were trimmed by 2 bases and 4 bases, with 4 bases remaining between them. Here the CDR3 DNA reads TGTGCCAGCAGCGTGGACGGAAACACCATATATTTT. This codes for CASSVDGNTIYF.

V usage is TRBV11-3 and J usage is TRBJ2-2, with TRBD1 matching 8 bases. Per germline, CDR1 SGHNT and CDR2 YENEEA. The CDR3 has 16 residues. Losses at the gene ends were 5 bases for V and 6 bases for J; bases not matched to a gene: 11. Here the CDR3 DNA reads TGTGCCAGCAGCCCCGGCGGCAGGGGGCGCGCCGGGGAGCTGTTTTTT. Its protein product is CASSPGGRGRAGELFF.

V usage is TRBV18 and J usage is TRBJ1-1; maybe TRBD1 (5 bases). The germline CDR1 and CDR2 sequences are KGHSH and LQKENI. Trimming removed 6 bases at V and 0 bases at J, with 17 bases between. CDR3 length equals 16 residues. The chain's CDR3 is CASSSIGALLNTEAFF. As DNA, the CDR3 is TGTGCCAGCTCCTCAATAGGGGCCTTATTGAACACTGAAGCTTTCTTT.

This clone was detected a few times. The chain recombines TRBV27 with TRBJ2-1, with 9 bases identical to TRBD1. There are 16 residues in the CDR3. After removal of 6 bases from V and 2 bases from J, the junction contained 8 bases not matched to a gene. Germline V gene lookup returns CDR1 MNHEY and CDR2 SMNVEV (reference sequence). CDR3 in DNA: TGTGCCAGCAGCCGTGGACAGGGGAGCACCTACAATGAGCAGTTCTTC. Translation gives CASSRGQGSTYNEQFF.

J is TRBJ2-5 and V is TRBV7-2, with D possibly TRBD1 on 6 matching bases. The CDR3 contains 15 residues. V lost 5 bases to trimming and J lost 7 bases, with 20 bases between them. Germline V lookup: CDR1 SGHTA, CDR2 FQGNSA. The CDR3 here is CASSLLTGSSGTQYF. The CDR3 nucleotides are TGTGCCAGCAGCCTCCTGACAGGTTCCTCAGGGACCCAGTACTTC.

The sample holds a few counts of this clone. This sequence joins TRBV28 and TRBJ2-2; TRBD1 might be the D (5 bases). Trimming pared 4 bases from V and 6 bases from J, leaving 15 bases between. The CDR3 totals 15 residues. Per germline, CDR1 MDHEN and CDR2 SYDVKM. CDR3 in amino acids: CASSSWTSGAGELFF. The CDR3 DNA is TGTGCCAGCAGTTCCTGGACAAGTGGGGCCGGGGAGCTGTTTTTT.

The V call is TRBV18, the J call TRBJ2-3; 8 bases are a match to TRBD2. Trimming cost V 3 bases and J 2 bases; bases outside gene matches: 7. The CDR3 covers 16 residues. The V gene's germline CDR1 is KGHSH and CDR2 LQKENI. The CDR3 coding sequence is TGTGCCAGCTCACCCCTTCAAGCGGGAGTCACAGATACGCAGTATTTT. Its protein product is CASSPLQAGVTDTQYF.

CDR3 in DNA: TGTGCCAGCAGTCGAATCAAGGACAATGAGCAGTTCTTC. Translating it yields CASSRIKDNEQFF. The rearrangement links TRBV6-6 to TRBJ2-1, with unresolved D. This CDR3 comprises 13 residues. Per germline, CDR1 MNHNY and CDR2 SVGAGI (reference sequence). Trimming took 5 bases from V and 5 from J, leaving 10 bases between them.

This clone was observed a handful of times. The gene calls are TRBV14 and TRBJ1-1; unclear D gene. V gave up 1 base and J gave up 0 bases, with 9 bases separating them. This CDR3 comprises 15 residues. Germline CDR1 SGHDN, CDR2 FVKESK. CDR3 DNA sequence: TGTGCCAGCAGCCAAGCGCCGGCCATGAACACTGAAGCTTTCTTT. It encodes CASSQAPAMNTEAFF.

The J gene is TRBJ2-3, the V gene TRBV6-1; D remains ambiguous. Trimming left V 3 bases short and J 8 bases short, with 9 bases between. CDR3 length equals 12 residues. CDR1 MNHNS and CDR2 SASEGT come from the germline V gene. CDR3 nucleotide sequence: TGTGCCAGCAGTGATTCACAAATTACGCAGTATTTT. The encoded protein is CASSDSQITQYF.

This rearrangement joins TRBV19 to TRBJ2-1; D remains ambiguous. The CDR3 runs 16 residues. Trimming shortened V by 5 bases and J by 0 bases, and 14 bases separated the two germline ends. CDR1 and CDR2 from the germline V gene are LNHDA and SQIVND (reference sequence). The CDR3 DNA reads TGTGCCAGTAGTGTTACCGGGCCTAGCTCCTACAATGAGCAGTTCTTC. Translated: CASSVTGPSSYNEQFF.

The genes are TRBV6-5 and TRBJ1-5, with 7 bases identical to TRBD1. The CDR3 length is 15 residues. Trimming removed 6 bases from V and 1 base from J; junction bases left unmatched: 6. The germline gives CDR1 MNHEY, CDR2 SVGAGI. The CDR3 region has the DNA TGTGCCAGCAGAGTGCAGGGGGGAAGCAATCAGCCCCAGCATTTT. Encoded protein: CASRVQGGSNQPQHF.